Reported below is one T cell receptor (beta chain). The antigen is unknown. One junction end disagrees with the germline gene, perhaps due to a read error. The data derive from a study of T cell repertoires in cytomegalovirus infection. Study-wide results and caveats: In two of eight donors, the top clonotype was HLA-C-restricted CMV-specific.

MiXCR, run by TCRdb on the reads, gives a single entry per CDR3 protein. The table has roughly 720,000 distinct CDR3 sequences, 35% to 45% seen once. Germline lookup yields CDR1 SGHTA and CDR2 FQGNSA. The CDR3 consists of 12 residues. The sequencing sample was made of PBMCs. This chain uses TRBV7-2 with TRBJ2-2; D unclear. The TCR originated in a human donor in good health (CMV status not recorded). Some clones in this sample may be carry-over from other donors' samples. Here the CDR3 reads CARSSNTGELFF. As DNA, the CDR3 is TGTGCCCGCAGCTCAAACACCGGGGAGCTGTTTTTT.